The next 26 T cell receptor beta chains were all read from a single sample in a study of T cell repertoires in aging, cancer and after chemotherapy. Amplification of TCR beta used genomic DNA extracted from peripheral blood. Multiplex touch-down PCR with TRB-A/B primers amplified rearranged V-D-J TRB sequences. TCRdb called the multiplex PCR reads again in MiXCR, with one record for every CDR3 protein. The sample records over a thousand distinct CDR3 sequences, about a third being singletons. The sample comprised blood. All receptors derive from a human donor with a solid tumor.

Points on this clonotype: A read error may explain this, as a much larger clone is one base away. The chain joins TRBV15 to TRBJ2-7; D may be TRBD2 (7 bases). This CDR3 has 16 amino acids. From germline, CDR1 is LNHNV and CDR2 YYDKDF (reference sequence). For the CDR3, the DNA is TGTGCCACCAGCCCGTTTCGCGCGGGGGCCTCCTACAAGCAGTACTTC. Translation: CATSPFRAGASYKQYF.

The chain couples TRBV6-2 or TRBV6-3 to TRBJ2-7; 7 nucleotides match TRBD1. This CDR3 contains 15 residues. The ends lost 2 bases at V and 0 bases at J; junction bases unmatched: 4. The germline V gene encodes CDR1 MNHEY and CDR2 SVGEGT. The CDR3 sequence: CASSYEGASSYEQYF. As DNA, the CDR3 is TGTGCCAGCAGTTACGAGGGGGCGAGCTCCTACGAGCAGTACTTC.

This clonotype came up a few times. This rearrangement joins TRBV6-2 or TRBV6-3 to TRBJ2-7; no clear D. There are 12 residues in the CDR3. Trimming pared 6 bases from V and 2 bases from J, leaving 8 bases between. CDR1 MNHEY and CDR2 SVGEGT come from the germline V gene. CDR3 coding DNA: TGTGCCAGCAGGACACAAACCTACGAGCAGTACTTC. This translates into CASRTQTYEQYF.

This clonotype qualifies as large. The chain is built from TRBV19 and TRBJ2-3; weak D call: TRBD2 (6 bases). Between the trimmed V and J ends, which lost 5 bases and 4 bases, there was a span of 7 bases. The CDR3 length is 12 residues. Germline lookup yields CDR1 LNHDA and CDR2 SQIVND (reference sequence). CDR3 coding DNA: TGTGCCAGTAGTGGCGGGGCAGATACGCAGTATTTT. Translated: CASSGGADTQYF.

This chain's CDR3 is CASSPEGGPNSPLHF. DNA for the CDR3: TGTGCCAGCAGCCCCGAGGGGGGACCCAATTCACCCCTCCACTTT. V gene TRBV5-6 combines with J gene TRBJ1-6; weak D call: TRBD1 (6 bases). The V end lost 4 bases, the J end lost 7 bases, and 15 bases lay between the germline ends. CDR3 length equals 15 residues. From germline, CDR1 is SGHDT and CDR2 YYEEEE.

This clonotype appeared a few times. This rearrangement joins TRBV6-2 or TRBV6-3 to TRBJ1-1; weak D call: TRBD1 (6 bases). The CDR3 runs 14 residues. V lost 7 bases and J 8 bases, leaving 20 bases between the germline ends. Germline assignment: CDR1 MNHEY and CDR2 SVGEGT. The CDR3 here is CASTLDSAVSEAFF. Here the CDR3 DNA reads TGTGCCAGCACCCTGGACAGCGCGGTTTCCGAAGCTTTCTTT.

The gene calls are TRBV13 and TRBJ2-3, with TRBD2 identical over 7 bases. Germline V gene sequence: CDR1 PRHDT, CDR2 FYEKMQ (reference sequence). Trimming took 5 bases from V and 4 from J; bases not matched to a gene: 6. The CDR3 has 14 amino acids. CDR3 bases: TGTGCCAGCAGCGCCCGGGGAGGGGCAGATACGCAGTATTTT. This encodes CASSARGGADTQYF.

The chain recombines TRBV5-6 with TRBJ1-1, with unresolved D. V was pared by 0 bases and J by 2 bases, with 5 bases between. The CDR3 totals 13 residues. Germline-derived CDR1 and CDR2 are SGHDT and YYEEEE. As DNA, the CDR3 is TGTGCCAGCAGCTTGGGCAGAAACACTGAAGCTTTCTTT. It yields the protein CASSLGRNTEAFF.

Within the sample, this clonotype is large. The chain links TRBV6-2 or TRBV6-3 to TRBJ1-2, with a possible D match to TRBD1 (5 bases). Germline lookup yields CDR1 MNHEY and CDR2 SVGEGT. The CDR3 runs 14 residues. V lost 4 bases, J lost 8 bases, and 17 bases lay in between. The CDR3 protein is CASSSSRVSSGYTF. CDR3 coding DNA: TGTGCCAGCAGTTCCTCCAGGGTATCTAGCGGCTACACCTTC.

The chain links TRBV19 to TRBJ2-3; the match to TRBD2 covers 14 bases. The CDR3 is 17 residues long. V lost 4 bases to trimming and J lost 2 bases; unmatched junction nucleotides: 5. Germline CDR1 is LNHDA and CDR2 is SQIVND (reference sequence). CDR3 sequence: CASSKGTSGGNTDTQYF. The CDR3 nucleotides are TGTGCCAGTAGTAAAGGGACTAGCGGGGGTAACACAGATACGCAGTATTTT.

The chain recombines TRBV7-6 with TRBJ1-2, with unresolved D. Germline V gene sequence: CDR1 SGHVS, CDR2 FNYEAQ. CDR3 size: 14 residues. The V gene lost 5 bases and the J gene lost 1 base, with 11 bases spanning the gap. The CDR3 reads CASSPVSFNYGYTF. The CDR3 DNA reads TGTGCCAGCAGCCCCGTGAGCTTTAACTATGGCTACACCTTC.

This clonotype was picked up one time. The CDR3 is CASSLGAEETQYF. CDR3 in DNA: TGTGCCAGCAGCTTAGGTGCAGAGGAGACCCAGTACTTC. The gene calls are TRBV7-7 and TRBJ2-5; no reliable D call. The CDR3 runs to 13 residues. V lost 1 base and J lost 5, with 8 bases in between. Germline assignment: CDR1 SSHAT and CDR2 FNYEAQ (reference sequence).

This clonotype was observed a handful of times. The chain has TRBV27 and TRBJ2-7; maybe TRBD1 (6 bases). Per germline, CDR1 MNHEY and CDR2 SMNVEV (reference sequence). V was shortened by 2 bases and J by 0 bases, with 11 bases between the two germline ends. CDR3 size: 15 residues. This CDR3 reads CASSLGQGRSYEQYF. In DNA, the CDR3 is TGTGCCAGCAGTTTAGGCCAGGGGCGCTCCTACGAGCAGTACTTC.

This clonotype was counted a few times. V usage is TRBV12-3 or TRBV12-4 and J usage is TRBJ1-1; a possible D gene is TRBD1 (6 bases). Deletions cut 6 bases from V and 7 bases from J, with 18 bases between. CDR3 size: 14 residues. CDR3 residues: CASRPRSGQLEAFF. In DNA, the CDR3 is TGTGCCAGCAGACCTCGATCTGGACAGCTTGAAGCTTTCTTT.

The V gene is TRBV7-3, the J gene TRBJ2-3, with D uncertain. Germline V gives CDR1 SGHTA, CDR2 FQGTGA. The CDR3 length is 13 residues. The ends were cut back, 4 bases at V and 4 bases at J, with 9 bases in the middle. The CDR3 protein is CASSSHYADTQYF. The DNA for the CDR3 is TGTGCCAGCAGCTCCCATTATGCAGATACGCAGTATTTT. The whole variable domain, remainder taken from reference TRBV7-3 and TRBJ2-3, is GAGVSQTPSNKVTEKGKYVELRCDPISGHTALYWYRQSLGQGPEFLIYFQGTGAADDSGLPNDRFFAVRPEGSVSTLKIQRTERGDSAVYLCASSSHYADTQYFGPGTRLTVL.

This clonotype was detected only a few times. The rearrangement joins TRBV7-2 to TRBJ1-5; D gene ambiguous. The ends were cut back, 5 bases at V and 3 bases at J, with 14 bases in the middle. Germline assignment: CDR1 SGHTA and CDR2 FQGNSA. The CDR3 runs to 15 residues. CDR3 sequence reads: CASSPPDGNNQPQHF. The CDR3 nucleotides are TGTGCCAGCAGCCCTCCGGACGGAAACAATCAGCCCCAGCATTTT.

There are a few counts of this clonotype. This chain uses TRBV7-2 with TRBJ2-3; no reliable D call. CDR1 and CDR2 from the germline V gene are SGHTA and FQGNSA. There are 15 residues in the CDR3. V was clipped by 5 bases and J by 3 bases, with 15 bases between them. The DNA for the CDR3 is TGTGCCAGCAGCCCCGTTGGTACACGAACAGATACGCAGTATTTT. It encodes CASSPVGTRTDTQYF.

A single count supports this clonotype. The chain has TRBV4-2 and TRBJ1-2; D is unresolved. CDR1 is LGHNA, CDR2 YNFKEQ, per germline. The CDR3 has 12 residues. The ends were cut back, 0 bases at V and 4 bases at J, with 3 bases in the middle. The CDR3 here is CASSQDAYGYTF. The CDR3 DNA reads TGTGCCAGCAGCCAAGACGCCTATGGCTACACCTTC.

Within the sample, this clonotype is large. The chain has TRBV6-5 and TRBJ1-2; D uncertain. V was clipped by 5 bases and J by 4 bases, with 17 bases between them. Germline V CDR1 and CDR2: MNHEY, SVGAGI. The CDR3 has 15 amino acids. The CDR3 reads CASSPKRRSSYGYTF. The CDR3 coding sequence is TGTGCCAGCAGTCCCAAGAGGAGGAGCTCCTATGGCTACACCTTC.

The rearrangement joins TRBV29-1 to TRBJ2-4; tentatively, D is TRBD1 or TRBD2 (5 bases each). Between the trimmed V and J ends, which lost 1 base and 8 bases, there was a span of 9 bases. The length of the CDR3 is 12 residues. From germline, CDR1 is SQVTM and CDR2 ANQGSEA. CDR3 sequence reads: CSVEGPGHIQYF. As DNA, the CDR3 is TGCAGCGTTGAAGGTCCGGGACACATTCAGTACTTC.

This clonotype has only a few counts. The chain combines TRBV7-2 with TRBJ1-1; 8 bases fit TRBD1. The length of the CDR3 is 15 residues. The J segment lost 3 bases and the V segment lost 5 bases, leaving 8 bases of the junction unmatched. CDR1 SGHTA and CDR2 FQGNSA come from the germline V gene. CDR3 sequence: CASSRGGQVDTEAFF. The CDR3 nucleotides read TGTGCCAGCAGCAGGGGGGGACAGGTCGACACTGAAGCTTTCTTT.

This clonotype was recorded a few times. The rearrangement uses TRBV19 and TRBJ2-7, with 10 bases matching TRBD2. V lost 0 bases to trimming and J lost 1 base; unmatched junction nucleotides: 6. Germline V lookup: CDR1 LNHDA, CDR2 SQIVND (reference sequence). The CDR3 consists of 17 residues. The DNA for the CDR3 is TGTGCCAGTAGTATAGAAGTCACTAGCGGGGTTTCCTACGAGCAGTACTTC. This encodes CASSIEVTSGVSYEQYF.

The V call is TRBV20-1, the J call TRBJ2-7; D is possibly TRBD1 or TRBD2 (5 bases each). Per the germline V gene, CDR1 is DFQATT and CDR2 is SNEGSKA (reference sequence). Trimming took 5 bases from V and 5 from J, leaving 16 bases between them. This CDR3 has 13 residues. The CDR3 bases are TGCAGTGCTTCCGAGACAGAGGGCGACGAGCAGTACTTC. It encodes CSASETEGDEQYF.

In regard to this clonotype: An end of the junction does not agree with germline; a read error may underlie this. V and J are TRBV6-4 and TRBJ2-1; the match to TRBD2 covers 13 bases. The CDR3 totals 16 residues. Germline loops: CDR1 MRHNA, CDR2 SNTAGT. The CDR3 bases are TGTGCCAGCAGTGATCGACTAGCGGGGGGTCCCGATGAGCGGTTCTTC. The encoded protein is CASSDRLAGGPDERFF.

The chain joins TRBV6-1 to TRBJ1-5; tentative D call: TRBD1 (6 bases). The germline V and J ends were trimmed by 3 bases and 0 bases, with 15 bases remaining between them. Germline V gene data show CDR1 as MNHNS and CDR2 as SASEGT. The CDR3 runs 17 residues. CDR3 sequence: CASSDLIGGFSNQPQHF. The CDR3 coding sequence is TGTGCCAGCAGTGATCTCATAGGGGGGTTTAGCAATCAGCCCCAGCATTTT.

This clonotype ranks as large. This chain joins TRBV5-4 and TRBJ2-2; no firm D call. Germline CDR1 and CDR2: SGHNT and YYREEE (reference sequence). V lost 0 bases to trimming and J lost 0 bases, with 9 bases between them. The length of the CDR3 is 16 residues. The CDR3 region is CASSLVALANTGELFF. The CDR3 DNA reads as TGTGCCAGCAGCTTGGTAGCTCTAGCGAACACCGGGGAGCTGTTTTTT.